This passage covers 17 T cell receptor beta chains from one sample sequenced in a study of Graves' ophthalmopathy and Graves' hyperthyroidism. Amplifying from RNA transcripts, the study obtained TCR beta CDR3 regions. Investigators did first-round RT-PCR with HTBI primers, then second-round multiplex PCR. TCRdb fed the multiplex PCR reads into MiXCR, producing one record per CDR3 protein. The sample holds more than 1,000,000 distinct CDR3 sequences, less than 45% seen once. Sequenced material: peripheral blood or thyroid tissue (not recorded which). Receptor source: an adult man with Graves' hyperthyroidism.

This clonotype was counted a few times. The chain carries TRBV7-2 and TRBJ1-2; the D is unclear. V shed 6 bases and J shed 4 bases, with 15 bases lying between them. The CDR3 loop spans 14 amino acids. Germline V gene sequence: CDR1 SGHTA, CDR2 FQGNSA. CDR3 DNA: TGTGCCAGCAGTCCCGAGGAAGAGGGCTATGGCTACACCTTC. Translation gives CASSPEEEGYGYTF.

The CDR3 DNA reads as TGCGCCAGCAGCGATAGGACCGGAGCAGATACGCAGTATTTT. Translating gives CASSDRTGADTQYF. The V and J genes are TRBV10-2 and TRBJ2-3, with unresolved D. This CDR3 has 14 residues. Between the trimmed V and J ends, which lost 6 bases and 4 bases, there was a span of 14 bases. Germline V CDR1 and CDR2: WSHSY, SAAADI.

The V gene is TRBV6-5, the J gene TRBJ1-5; 10 nucleotides line up with TRBD1. Losses at the gene ends were 0 bases for V and 6 bases for J; bases not matched to a gene: 5. The length of the CDR3 is 16 residues. Germline values: CDR1 MNHEY, CDR2 SVGAGI. CDR3 coding DNA: TGTGCCAGCAGTTACTCGACAGGGGGCTTTGGTCAGCCCCAGCATTTT. Its translation is CASSYSTGGFGQPQHF.

This clonotype was counted between two and nine times. The chain joins TRBV10-3 to TRBJ2-7, with 7 nucleotides matching TRBD2. The CDR3 length is 15 residues. Germline V gene sequence: CDR1 ENHRY, CDR2 SYGVKD. With 7 bases clipped from V and 2 bases from J, the junction kept 11 bases outside the gene matches. The CDR3 region is CAIMGEGRAPYEQYF. The CDR3 bases are TGTGCCATCATGGGGGAGGGCAGGGCCCCCTACGAGCAGTACTTC.

This clonotype appeared a few times. The chain recombines TRBV4-2 with TRBJ1-3; no definite D call. The CDR3 length is 17 residues. Trimming pared 0 bases from V and 0 bases from J, leaving 12 bases between. From germline, CDR1 is LGHNA and CDR2 YNFKEQ. The CDR3 spells CASSQDLSRYSGNTIYF. In DNA, the CDR3 is TGTGCCAGCAGCCAAGATCTCTCCAGGTACTCTGGAAACACCATATATTTT.

This clonotype occurred many times. This chain joins TRBV7-2 and TRBJ1-6; no clear D. Germline V gives CDR1 SGHTA, CDR2 FQGNSA. The ends were cut back, 4 bases at V and 10 bases at J, with 14 bases in the middle. This CDR3 has 14 residues. The CDR3 bases are TGTGCCAGCAGCTCCCTCCGGGTACCCTCACCCCTCCACTTT. It specifies CASSSLRVPSPLHF.

The sample holds many counts of this clonotype. The chain links TRBV6-6 to TRBJ1-1; D unclear. The CDR3 consists of 14 residues. Deletions cut 2 bases from V and 0 bases from J, with 7 bases between. The germline V gene encodes CDR1 MNHNY and CDR2 SVGAGI (reference sequence). The CDR3 sequence: CASSYNLMNTEAFF. CDR3 DNA: TGTGCCAGCAGTTACAATCTTATGAACACTGAAGCTTTCTTT.

This clonotype was seen ten or more times. The J gene is TRBJ2-7, the V gene TRBV24-1, with D tentatively TRBD2 (5 bases). The V gene's germline CDR1 is KGHDR and CDR2 SFDVKD. V lost 3 bases to trimming and J lost 9 bases, with 14 bases between them. This CDR3 contains 13 residues. As DNA, the CDR3 is TGTGCCACCAGTGATCCCAACGGGGTGGCGCAGTACTTC. Translated, it gives CATSDPNGVAQYF.

This clonotype was counted at least ten times. This chain links TRBV7-8 with TRBJ2-5, with TRBD1 matching 9 bases. V shed 5 bases, J shed 3 bases, and the junction held 7 bases outside the gene matches. Germline V CDR1 and CDR2: SGHVS, FQNEAQ. The CDR3 has 15 amino acids. The CDR3 sequence: CASSVPGQGKETQYF. CDR3 bases: TGTGCCAGCAGCGTACCGGGACAGGGAAAAGAGACCCAGTACTTC.

This clonotype showed up many times. V gene TRBV9 combines with J gene TRBJ1-5, with D perhaps TRBD1 (5 bases). Germline loops: CDR1 SGDLS, CDR2 YYNGEE. V was cut by 0 bases and J by 9 bases, with 16 bases left in between. CDR3 size: 15 residues. In nucleotides, the CDR3 is TGTGCCAGCAGCGTAGACGGACGGGGGGTGCGGCCCCAGCATTTT. This codes for CASSVDGRGVRPQHF.

This clonotype was picked up many times. V gene TRBV19 combines with J gene TRBJ1-5; no clear D. CDR3 size: 14 residues. CDR1 and CDR2 from the germline V gene are LNHDA and SQIVND (reference sequence). Deletions cut 1 base from V and 2 bases from J, with 6 bases between. The CDR3 spells CASSIVDGNQPQHF. As DNA, the CDR3 is TGTGCCAGTAGTATAGTAGATGGCAATCAGCCCCAGCATTTT.

There are many counts of this clonotype. The chain has TRBV10-2 and TRBJ2-2; perhaps TRBD1 as D (6 bases). Per the germline V gene, CDR1 is WSHSY and CDR2 is SAAADI. The CDR3 is 12 residues long. V was clipped by 10 bases and J by 7 bases, with 13 bases between them. The CDR3 sequence is CATSGAVGELFF. CDR3 sequence (DNA): TGCGCCACCTCAGGGGCGGTCGGGGAGCTGTTTTTT.

This clonotype was seen repeatedly, ten times or more. CDR3 residues: CASSEDWTEAFF. The CDR3 coding sequence is TGTGCCAGCAGTGAAGACTGGACTGAAGCTTTCTTT. The V gene is TRBV25-1, the J gene TRBJ1-1; no reliable D call. In germline, CDR1 is MGHDK, CDR2 SYGVNS. Trimming shortened V by 2 bases and J by 5 bases, and 6 bases separated the two germline ends. The CDR3 is 12 residues long.

This clonotype was counted a few times. This chain links TRBV10-3 with TRBJ2-7; weak D call: TRBD1 (5 bases). Germline V gene data show CDR1 as ENHRY and CDR2 as SYGVKD. V lost 5 bases, J lost 3 bases, and 11 bases lay in between. The CDR3 consists of 13 residues. The CDR3 bases are TGTGCCATCAGTCTCGACAGCCTCTACGAGCAGTACTTC. This sequence encodes CAISLDSLYEQYF.

Only a few counts were recorded for this clonotype. V gene TRBV10-3 combines with J gene TRBJ1-3; the D gene is possibly TRBD1 (5 bases). V dropped 6 bases and J dropped 4 bases, with 10 bases sitting between them. Germline V gene sequence: CDR1 ENHRY, CDR2 SYGVKD. The CDR3 runs to 13 residues. This chain's CDR3 is CAIRAQGGNTIYF. In nucleotides, the CDR3 is TGTGCCATCAGAGCGCAGGGCGGAAACACCATATATTTT.

This clonotype was counted a few times. The chain employs TRBV5-1 and TRBJ1-6; D remains unclear. V lost 0 bases and J lost 10, with 8 bases in between. Germline CDR1 and CDR2: SGHRS and YFSETQ. The CDR3 covers 13 residues. CDR3 sequence: CASSLVGVSPLHF. DNA of the CDR3: TGCGCCAGCAGCTTGGTCGGGGTATCACCCCTCCACTTT.

The CDR3 DNA sequence: TGCAGCGTTGGACTAGCCGACAGGGAGCTGTTTTTT. Translation gives CSVGLADRELFF. The chain is built from TRBV29-1 and TRBJ2-2; 7 bases fit TRBD2. V shed 4 bases and J 9 bases; nucleotides not matched to a gene: 5. Germline loops: CDR1 SQVTM, CDR2 ANQGSEA. The CDR3 runs to 12 residues.